This TCR beta chain was sequenced for a study of blood T cells in healthy people across ages. Findings and caveats of the study: Naive CD4+ cell counts and diversity both ran higher in long-lived than in aged donors.

There are 16 residues in the CDR3. Germline CDR1 reads MNHEY; CDR2 reads SMNVEV (reference sequence). The V end lost 5 bases, the J end lost 2 bases, and 16 bases lay between the germline ends. The authors ran a second PCR of roughly 6 to 12 cycles using a sample-barcoded 5' primer and a J-beta primer mix. TCRdb recomputed calls from the 5' RACE reads with MiXCR, one row per CDR3 protein. This table holds approximately 880,000 distinct CDR3 sequences, around 48% found once. No fewer than 6 million PBMCs went into each sample. This clonotype was counted only a few times. Its target is unknown. The V and J genes are TRBV27 and TRBJ2-1; tentative D call: TRBD1 (5 bases). The TCR sequence derives from a man aged 25-40 years in good health. Sequenced material: blood. The CDR3 sequence is CASSPLAGLTYNEQFF. The CDR3 DNA follows: TGTGCCAGCAGTCCCCTTGCAGGGTTGACCTACAATGAGCAGTTCTTC.